This TCR beta chain was identified in a study of cytomegalovirus exposure and HLA in healthy donors (TCRdb year 2017). Study-wide context: According to an earlier analysis of around 600 of the donors, about 179 million T cells yielded some 120 million unique TCR beta sequences and more than 250 Gb of sequence data. Donor age, sex, ethnicity and CMV serostatus were compiled together with the repertoire data. Of the 350 to 450 genotyped donors, 65% to 90% were placed in the genetic ancestry cluster associated with self-reported Caucasian donors. HLA typing included class I and class II loci at four-digit resolution. Across 398 genotyped donors of the cohort, an average of about 240,000 unique TCR beta nucleotide sequences per donor were sequenced, and approximately 17% of those sequences were non-productive. In a later analysis, previously published TCR beta repertoires from 550 to 750 donors were re-analyzed and high-resolution HLA genotyping was added so that TCR occurrence patterns could be studied. The study aimed to test whether signatures of past pathogen exposure could be identified by cataloging public T cell receptors. An earlier analysis of 587 of the donors used high-throughput TCR beta sequencing to judge whether each TCR beta V gene segment behaved as functional or pseudogenic. Roughly 5 DR-DQ haplotypes were treated as single units for association and clustering because of strong linkage in the cohort. The study combined high-throughput TCR immunosequencing, statistical association of individual TCRs with disease status, and machine learning to predict cytomegalovirus infection status. The later analysis used no new phenotypic data to find candidate immune exposures, relying instead on TCR beta sequences and their occurrence across donors. A later genetic analysis used genome-wide SNP genotypes for about 65% of the roughly 700 donors, treating that subset as a discovery cohort. The number of donors typed differed by locus, with roughly 629-640 for A, B, C, DRB1 and DQB1, around 560 for DQA1, about 610 for DPA1, and some 450 for DPB1. The T cell repertoires of 666 subjects were profiled by immunosequencing and related to cytomegalovirus serostatus. Every discovery cohort repertoire had been produced on one sequencing platform. Roughly 300 gigabases of sequencing data and around 87 million unique TCR sequences were included in an early release covering 500 to 750 HLA-typed donors. In addition to the first cohort of around 670 subjects, a separate validation cohort of under 150 different subjects was used.

The cohort was made up of 650 to 700 healthy bone marrow donors. Cohort members were all nominally healthy when sampled, although unrecorded immune exposures were likely present. The donor was CMV seropositive and belonged to the group of 250 to 350 seropositive cohort members. Each donor provided a peripheral blood sample, and peripheral blood mononuclear cells were used for TCR beta sequencing. The Qiagen DNeasy Blood Extraction Kit was used to extract genomic DNA from the blood cell samples. Library preparation used the immunoSEQ multiplex PCR assay. A mixture of 60 forward primers for TCR Vbeta segments and 13 reverse primers for TCR Jbeta segments was used in the multiplex PCR. The CDR3 region of rearranged TCR beta genes was amplified from genomic DNA by a multiplex PCR assay. The Illumina HiSeq System was used to sequence the amplified TCR beta libraries as 87-base-pair reads. The authors' pipeline ran thus. Across the 600 to 700 repertoires, a later analysis counted approximately 75 million unique TCR beta chains, around 11 million of which were shared by at least two donors. Raw reads were error-corrected and collapsed into unique sequences by a nearest-neighbor algorithm in which closely related sequences were merged to remove PCR and sequencing errors. CDR3 sequences were aligned to IMGT reference sequences to assign V, D and J gene segments. For a sequence to be retained, a match of at least six nucleotides was required to both a V gene segment and a J gene segment. A rearrangement counted as productive if the CDR3 had no stop codons and remained in frame with V and J, and every other rearrangement counted as non-productive. CDR3 was defined according to IMGT convention as the region running from the second conserved V-encoded cysteine to the conserved J-encoded phenylalanine. Sequences without an unambiguous match to a single V gene segment were excluded from the earlier analysis of several hundred of the donors. An earlier analysis of 550 to 650 of the donors classified V segments as functional when productive rearrangements were above 56.7% and as segregating when the standard deviation between donors was above 5%. A statistical classification framework was developed to diagnose cytomegalovirus status using the catalog of TCR beta chain sequences. A later analysis assigned V and J genes by comparing TCR nucleotide sequences with IMGT/GENE-DB human TR gene sequences. In a later analysis, CDR3 sequences and most-parsimonious VDJ recombination scenarios were assigned using the TCRdist pipeline. In a later analysis, each TCR beta chain was defined by its CDR3 amino acid sequence together with its V-gene family, and reads without a unique V-gene family were excluded. As a way to deal with suspected cross-contamination and a sequencing artifact, a later analysis dropped under 600 nucleotide sequences that were highly shared and had low generation probability. A later analysis calculated a clonal expansion index for each public chain from normalized within-repertoire ranks of inferred template counts. Generation probabilities in a later analysis came from a VDJ recombination model fitted to out-of-frame rearrangements, and those results were checked against IGoR. In a later analysis, hypergeometric tests were used to score TCR-TCR, TCR-HLA and TCR-CMV co-occurrence, with a repertoire-size bias correction applied to TCR pairs. False discovery rates were estimated in a later analysis by permuting HLA or CMV assignments 20 times. In a later analysis, co-occurring TCRs were grouped using DBSCAN, with TCRdist sequence similarity added in when clustering inside HLA-allele-positive subsets. Co-occurrence clustering excluded repertoires with fewer than 30,000 or more than 120,000 public chains, plus five with anomalous nucleotide sharing. The source is immuneACCESS, and TCRdb retained only in-frame sequences with V and J called. Part of the clones is not carried over; for the studies checked, unresolved V genes explain less than half of this, and the remainder is unexplained. V and J calls and clone size are as listed in that table; D and trimming were resolved from the DNA. For this sample the table gives some 100,000 clones, of which 60% to 80% were detected only once. Around 4.8% of the sample is in the top ten clones.

V is reduced by 0 bases and J by 5 bases, leaving a spacing of 12 bases between them. Taken from the germline V gene, the CDR1 and CDR2 loops are SGHRS and YFSETQ. The CDR3 holds 14 amino acids from the cysteine to the phenylalanine. Of all the DNA, just the CDR3 is kept, 42 bases in frame from base 1. Remarks on this clone: The specificity of this receptor is unknown. It has no much larger one-base neighbor in the sample; base qualities were not kept.

Broader findings and caveats from the paper: Linkage disequilibrium might explain the correlated functional status among segregating V segments, but an unknown experimental factor could not be ruled out. According to a later analysis, TCR association rates differed among HLA loci, with DRB1 alleles showing the most associated TCRs and HLA-C alleles showing the fewest. The earlier analysis of fewer than 750 of the donors excluded around 17 rarely observed V segments, including chromosome 9 orphons, because counts were too low. Because the 87-base-pair reads could not distinguish some IMGT-functional V segments, including TRBV6-2 and TRBV6-3, those segments were excluded. In a later analysis, 16,951 TCR beta sequences were associated with specific HLA alleles at a false discovery rate of 0.05. In vitro tests confirmed that a few of the cytomegalovirus-associated TCR beta chains recognize cytomegalovirus antigens. In this cohort, only TCR beta chains were sequenced, and detectable features were limited by the absence of alpha or paired-chain data. For the cohort, immune exposure information was limited to CMV serostatus. Several of the top co-occurrence clusters appeared to be linked to parvovirus B19, influenza, CMV and Epstein-Barr virus, according to a later analysis. Roughly uniform sequencing depth across donors was assumed in presence/absence analyses, although this assumption may not hold. In a later analysis, HLA-associated TCR beta chains showed more clonal expansion and lower generation probabilities than non-associated chains that were equally common. A group of highly shared sequence variants was considered likely to be a technical artifact of the sequencing pipeline. According to a later genetic analysis, donors in an Asian-associated ancestry cluster had fewer N-insertions in productive TCRs than the approximately 670-donor mean. The study gave a list of some 150 TCR beta chains associated with cytomegalovirus. A later analysis found that most CMV-associated TCR beta chains appeared HLA-restricted, with HLA associations seemingly driven largely by CMV exposure. Assigning TCR associations to individual alleles was difficult when HLA alleles, especially DR and DQ, strongly co-occurred. In an earlier analysis of some 540 of the donors, most TCR beta V segments appeared in productive rearrangements about 87% or about 30% of the time, broadly matching IMGT annotations. The classifier was reported to diagnose cytomegalovirus status with high specificity and sensitivity in both the original and validation cohorts. The authors suggested that the approach could potentially be extended to other disease states and immunological phenotypes. Because HLA typing was missing for some donors at each locus, association tests included only the typed subset. In a later genetic analysis, a missense DCLRE1C variant was associated with V-gene and J-gene trimming of TCR beta chains, and the association was replicated in an independent cohort. Most TCR sequences were observed very rarely across donors, whereas some public TCRs were present in many individuals. A further reported finding was that TCR beta sequences accurately predicted the HLA-A and HLA-B alleles for most subjects in the first cohort.

Input material: PBMCs. The clonotype originates from a woman in her late teens or twenties in good health and CMV-seropositive. The chain uses TRBV5-1 and TRBJ2-7, and the D gene may be TRBD1, 6 bases matching. This receptor carries the CDR3 CASSLAQGSDEQYF. The DNA sequence reads TGCGCCAGCAGCTTGGCACAGGGAAGTGACGAGCAGTACTTC.